The 2 T cell receptor beta chains below all came from one sample that was sequenced in a study of T cell responses to AZD1222 COVID-19 vaccine. TCRdb's table, derived via immunoSEQ multiplex PCR, lists solely in-frame clones and lacks some. The sample includes about 27,000 clones, about 90% of them seen just once. The sample was peripheral blood, taken 28 days after the second AZD1222 dose. Source of these receptors: an adult who received the AZD1222 COVID-19 vaccine.

The chain recombines TRBV28 with TRBJ2-5, with 10 nucleotides matching TRBD2. CDR3 length equals 13 residues. Germline loops: CDR1 MDHEN, CDR2 SYDVKM. The CDR3 region has the DNA TGTGCAAGCCAGGGACTAGCGAGAGAGACCCAGTACTTC. Its protein is CASQGLARETQYF.

This chain joins TRBV5-6 and TRBJ2-7; TRBD2 matches 8 bases. The CDR3 totals 19 residues. Germline V lookup: CDR1 SGHDT, CDR2 YYEEEE. Trimming removed 1 base from V and 1 base from J; junction bases left unmatched: 16. CDR3 sequence (DNA): TGTGCCAGCAGCTTGTCCCCATTGGCGCTAGCGGGCATATCCTACGAGCAGTACTTC. It encodes CASSLSPLALAGISYEQYF.